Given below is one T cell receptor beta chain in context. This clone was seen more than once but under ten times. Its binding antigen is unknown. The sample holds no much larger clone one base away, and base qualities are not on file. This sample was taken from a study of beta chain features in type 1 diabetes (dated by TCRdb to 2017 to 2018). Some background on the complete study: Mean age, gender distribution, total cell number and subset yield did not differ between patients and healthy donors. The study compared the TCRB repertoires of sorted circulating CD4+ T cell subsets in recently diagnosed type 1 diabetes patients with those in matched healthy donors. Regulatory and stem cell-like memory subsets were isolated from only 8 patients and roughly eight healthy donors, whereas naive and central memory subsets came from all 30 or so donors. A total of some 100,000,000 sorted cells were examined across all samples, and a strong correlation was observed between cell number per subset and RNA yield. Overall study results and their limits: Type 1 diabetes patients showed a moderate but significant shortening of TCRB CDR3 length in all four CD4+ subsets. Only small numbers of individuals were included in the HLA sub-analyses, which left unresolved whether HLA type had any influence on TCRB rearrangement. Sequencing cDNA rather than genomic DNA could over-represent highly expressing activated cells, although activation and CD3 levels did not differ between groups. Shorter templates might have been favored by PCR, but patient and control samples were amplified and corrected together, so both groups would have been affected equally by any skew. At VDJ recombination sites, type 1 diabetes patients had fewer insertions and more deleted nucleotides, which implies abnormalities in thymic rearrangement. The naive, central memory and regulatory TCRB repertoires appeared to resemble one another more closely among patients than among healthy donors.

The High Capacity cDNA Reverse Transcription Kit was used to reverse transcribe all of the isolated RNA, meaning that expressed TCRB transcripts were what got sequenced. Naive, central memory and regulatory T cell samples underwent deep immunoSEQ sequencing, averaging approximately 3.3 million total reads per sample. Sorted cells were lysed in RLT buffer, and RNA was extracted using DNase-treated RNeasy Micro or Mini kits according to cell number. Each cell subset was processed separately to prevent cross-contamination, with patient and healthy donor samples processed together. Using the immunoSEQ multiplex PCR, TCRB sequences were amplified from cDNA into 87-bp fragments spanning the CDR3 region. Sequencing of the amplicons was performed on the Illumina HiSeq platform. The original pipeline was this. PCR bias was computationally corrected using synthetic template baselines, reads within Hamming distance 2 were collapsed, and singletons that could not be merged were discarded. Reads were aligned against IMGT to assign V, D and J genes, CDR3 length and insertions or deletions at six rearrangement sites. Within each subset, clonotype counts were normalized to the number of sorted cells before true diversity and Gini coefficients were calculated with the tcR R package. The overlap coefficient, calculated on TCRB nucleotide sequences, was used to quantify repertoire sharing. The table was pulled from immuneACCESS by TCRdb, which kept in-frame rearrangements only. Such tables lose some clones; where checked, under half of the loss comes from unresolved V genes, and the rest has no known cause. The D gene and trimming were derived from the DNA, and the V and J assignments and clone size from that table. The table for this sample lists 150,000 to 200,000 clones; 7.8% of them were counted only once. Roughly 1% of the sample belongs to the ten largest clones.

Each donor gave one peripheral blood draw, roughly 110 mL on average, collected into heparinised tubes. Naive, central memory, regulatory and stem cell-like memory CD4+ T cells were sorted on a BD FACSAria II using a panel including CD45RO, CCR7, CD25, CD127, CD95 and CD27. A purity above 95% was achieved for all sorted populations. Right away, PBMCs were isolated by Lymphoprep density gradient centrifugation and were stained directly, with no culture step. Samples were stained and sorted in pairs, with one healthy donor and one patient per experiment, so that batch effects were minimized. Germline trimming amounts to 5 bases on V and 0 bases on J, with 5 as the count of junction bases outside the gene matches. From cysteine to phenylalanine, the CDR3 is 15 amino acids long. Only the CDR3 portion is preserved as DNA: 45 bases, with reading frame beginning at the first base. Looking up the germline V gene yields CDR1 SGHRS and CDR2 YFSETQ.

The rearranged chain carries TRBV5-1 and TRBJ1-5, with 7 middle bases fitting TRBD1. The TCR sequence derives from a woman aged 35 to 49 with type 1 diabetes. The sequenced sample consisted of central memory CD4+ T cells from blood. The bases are TGCGCCAGCAGTCGTACAGGGGATAGCAATCAGCCCCAGCATTTT. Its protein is CASSRTGDSNQPQHF.